This is a list of T cell receptor beta chains from one sample in a study of blood T cell repertoires in COVID-19. Generated by immunoSEQ multiplex PCR, the TCRdb table keeps only in-frame clones and is missing some. This sample has roughly 200,000 clones; roughly 79% occur once, and the top ten carry 9.5% to 11%. Sequencing input: peripheral blood. The receptors originated from a woman aged 40 to 50 with COVID-19, enrolled during active disease. The CDR3 runs from the conserved cysteine through the conserved F or W. The D gene is left open where the match is weak. Not all rows give a size; the values are once, few, many and, for expanded clones, a class.

J gene,clone size,V gene,CDR3 length,D gene,CDR3 protein,CDR3 DNA
TRBJ1-3,.,TRBV30,13,.,CAWSGASGNTIYF,TGTGCCTGGAGCGGTGCCTCTGGAAACACCATATATTTT
TRBJ1-2,.,TRBV6-5,11,TRBD1,CASRGQGSYTF,TGTGCCAGCCGAGGACAGGGAAGCTACACCTTC
TRBJ1-3,.,TRBV5-6,16,.,CASSFRYRAFGNTIYF,TGTGCCAGCAGCTTCCGATACAGGGCTTTCGGAAACACCATATATTTT
TRBJ1-2,few,TRBV7-9,16,TRBD1,CASSFGTATTNYGYTF,TGTGCCAGCAGCTTTGGGACAGCTACTACAAACTATGGCTACACCTTC
TRBJ2-2,.,TRBV12-3/TRBV12-4,13,TRBD1,CATKKTGTGELFF,TGTGCCACGAAAAAGACAGGGACCGGGGAGCTGTTTTTT
TRBJ2-1,.,TRBV2,16,.,CASRPDTFGSYNEQFF,TGTGCCAGCAGACCCGACACCTTTGGGTCCTACAATGAGCAGTTCTTC
TRBJ2-5,.,TRBV27,16,.,CASSPLTRGSWETQYF,TGTGCCAGCAGCCCCCTCACGAGAGGCTCGTGGGAGACCCAGTACTTC
TRBJ1-2,few,TRBV30,13,.,CAWRPPYNYGYTF,TGTGCCTGGAGGCCACCCTATAACTATGGCTACACCTTC
TRBJ2-3,.,TRBV24-1,17,.,CATSDPDPRSGADTQYF,TGTGCCACCAGTGATCCCGATCCCCGGTCCGGTGCAGATACGCAGTATTTT
TRBJ2-3,.,TRBV6-6,14,.,CASSYLASTDTQYF,TGTGCCAGCAGTTACTTGGCCAGCACAGATACGCAGTATTTT
TRBJ2-1,.,TRBV11-1,11,.,CASSPNNEQFF,TGTGCCAGCAGCCCCAACAATGAGCAGTTCTTC
TRBJ2-2,.,TRBV28,14,TRBD1,CASSLHRGTGELFF,TGTGCCAGCAGTCTACACAGGGGAACCGGGGAGCTGTTTTTT
TRBJ2-5,.,TRBV2,13,.,CASSLSYQETQYF,TGTGCCAGCAGCCTTTCGTACCAAGAGACCCAGTACTTC